This T cell receptor beta chain derives from a study of blood T cell repertoires in COVID-19 (dated by TCRdb to the early 2020s). At the level of the whole study: ImmuneRACE Cohort 3 recovered participants were defined by two consecutive negative NP/OP PCR tests, healthcare professional clearance, or symptom resolution. The collaborator samples originated in the United States, Italy and Spain and spanned the acute and convalescent phases of COVID-19. The material from the prospective study consisted of cDNA or gDNA derived from T cells, B-cell-depleted T cells, or PBMCs. The dataset comprised deeply sampled blood TCRbeta repertoires from subjects exposed to, actively infected with, or recovered from COVID-19. A freely available public database, intended as a resource for researchers studying the immune response to SARS-CoV-2, is where the repertoires were released. Samples were obtained from the ongoing ImmuneRACE study (first 160 participants) and from 950 to 1,500 subjects provided by 6 global collaborators. Nearly every sample came with metadata listing a de-identified subject ID, COVID-19 status, age in years and sex. Where available, HLA class I and class II types were taken from metadata supplied by the sample provider and were not determined by assay-based typing. Overall results and qualifications from the work: The quantity of clinical and demographic metadata differed by source and by participant and was supplied without curation.

In the case of this clone: It lacks a known antigen. No much larger clone exists at a distance of one base, and base qualities are not known.

A distance of 10 bases separates the germline ends of V and J, which lose 4 bases and 0 bases respectively. Its CDR3 holds 13 amino acids, cysteine through phenylalanine. Left in the record is the CDR3 DNA by itself, 39 bases read in frame from the first base. CDR1 SQVTM and CDR2 ANQGSEA are derived from the germline V gene. Participants in the prospective study were aged about 18 to 95 years, lived in 24 United States geographic areas, and enrolled through a virtual design. Cohort assignment in the prospective study relied on participant-reported clinical history from a screening survey and a study questionnaire. Mobile phlebotomists in the prospective study collected whole blood, serum and a nasopharyngeal or oropharyngeal swab from every participant. Participants in the prospective study had the option to provide additional blood draws and questionnaires over a 2-month period. Prospective study blood samples were shipped either frozen or at room temperature before DNA extraction.

The immunoSEQ Assay, a bias-controlled multiplex PCR, was used to amplify TCRbeta CDR3 regions from genomic DNA. Per the original workflow: The number of nucleated cells in each sample was estimated by amplification of reference gene primers within the assay. Sequence reads were collapsed and filtered to measure the absolute abundance of every unique TCRbeta CDR3 rearrangement. For each sample, productive Simpson clonality was calculated as the square root of Simpson's diversity index across productive rearrangements. Sourced from immuneACCESS, this table was stored by TCRdb with only in-frame sequences that have V and J called. A share of the clones is absent; for the studies checked, an unresolved V gene accounts for under half, and the remainder has no known explanation. D and trimming were read from the DNA, whereas the V and J calls and clone size are those reported in that table. Here the sample has approximately 150,000 clones; approximately 84% occur a single time. In total, the top ten clones hold more than 3% of the sample.

Sequencing was carried out using PBMCs or T cells enriched from blood (not recorded which). The chain employs TRBV29-1 and TRBJ2-7, and TRBD2 may be the D gene, going by 5 matching bases. This clonotype was sampled from a man in his fifties or sixties in a cohort exposed to, infected with or recovered from COVID-19 (not recorded which). The CDR3 region reads CSVVGSGSYEQYF. The DNA reads TGCAGCGTTGTAGGCAGCGGCTCCTACGAGCAGTACTTC.